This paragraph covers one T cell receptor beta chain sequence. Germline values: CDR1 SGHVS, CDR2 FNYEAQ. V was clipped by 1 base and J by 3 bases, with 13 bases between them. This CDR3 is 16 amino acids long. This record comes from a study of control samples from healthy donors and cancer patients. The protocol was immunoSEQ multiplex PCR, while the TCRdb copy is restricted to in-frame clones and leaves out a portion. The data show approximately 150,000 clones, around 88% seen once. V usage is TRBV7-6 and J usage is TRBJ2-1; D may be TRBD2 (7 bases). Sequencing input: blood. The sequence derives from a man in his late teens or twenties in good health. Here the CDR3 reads CASSLDGGARYNEQFF. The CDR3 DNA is TGTGCCAGCAGCTTAGATGGGGGGGCCCGCTACAATGAGCAGTTCTTC.